The 31 T cell receptor beta chains below come from one sample, sequenced in a study of blood T cell repertoires in COVID-19. Generated by immunoSEQ multiplex PCR, the TCRdb table keeps only in-frame clones and is missing some. The sample carries some 250,000 clones, around 81% recorded once. The sequenced sample consisted of peripheral blood. The receptors stem from an older woman with active or convalescent COVID-19.

This clone was detected only once. The genes are TRBV5-4 and TRBJ2-7; 14 nucleotides line up with TRBD2. The CDR3 loop spans 16 amino acids. After removal of 0 bases from V and 6 bases from J, the junction contained 5 bases not matched to a gene. Germline lookup yields CDR1 SGHNT and CDR2 YYREEE (reference sequence). The CDR3: CASSLGGTSGGGEQYF. The CDR3 region has the DNA TGTGCCAGCAGCTTGGGTGGGACTAGCGGGGGTGGCGAGCAGTACTTC.

V is TRBV5-8 and J is TRBJ2-6; the D gene is possibly TRBD1 (6 bases). Trimming removed 4 bases at V and 0 bases at J, with 17 bases between. This CDR3 is built from 18 residues. Germline CDR1 and CDR2: SGHTS and YDEGEE. DNA of the CDR3: TGTGCCAGCAGCCCGTGGACAGCCTCCACCTCTGGGGCCAACGTCCTGACTTTC. Translating gives CASSPWTASTSGANVLTF.

The chain links TRBV7-9 to TRBJ2-1, with TRBD2 matching 8 bases. With V trimmed by 3 bases and J by 9 bases, 10 bases remained unmatched. Germline CDR1 reads SEHNR; CDR2 reads FQNEAQ (reference sequence). The length of the CDR3 is 15 residues. CDR3 bases: TGTGCCAGCAGCTTCAACGGGGGGGCCAGGAGTGAGCAGTTCTTC. Translating it yields CASSFNGGARSEQFF.

This clone was found a few times. The chain combines TRBV12-3 or TRBV12-4 with TRBJ1-2, with a weak D call TRBD1 (6 bases). The CDR3 extends over 12 amino acids. V was cut by 7 bases and J by 6 bases, with 12 bases left in between. The CDR3 DNA is TGTGCCAGCACTCACCAGGGGCATGGCTACACCTTC. Translation: CASTHQGHGYTF.

The chain links TRBV4-1 to TRBJ2-7, with D tentatively TRBD1 (6 bases). The CDR3 has 15 amino acids. Germline CDR1 MGHRA, CDR2 YSYEKL. V was pared by 0 bases and J by 0 bases, with 9 bases between. The CDR3 here is CASSQEQGPSYEQYF. In DNA, the CDR3 is TGCGCCAGCAGCCAAGAACAGGGACCCTCCTACGAGCAGTACTTC.

The chain uses TRBV7-6 and TRBJ1-1; 8 nucleotides align to TRBD1. Germline loops: CDR1 SGHVS, CDR2 FNYEAQ. There are 16 residues in the CDR3. V was pared by 4 bases and J by 6 bases, with 13 bases of the junction left unmatched. DNA for the CDR3: TGTGCCAGCAGCTCACTAACAGGACAGGGTACGGCTGAAGCTTTCTTT. The encoded protein is CASSSLTGQGTAEAFF.

This chain links TRBV13 with TRBJ1-5, with D possibly being TRBD1 (5 bases). Deletions cut 3 bases from V and 7 bases from J, with 10 bases between. The CDR3 extends over 13 amino acids. CDR1 and CDR2 (germline): PRHDT, FYEKMQ (reference sequence). Here the CDR3 DNA reads TGTGCCAGCAGCTTTAGCAGGGAACAGCCCCAGCATTTT. This codes for CASSFSREQPQHF.

The chain has TRBV19 and TRBJ2-7; D possibly corresponds to TRBD1 (6 bases). Trimming removed 5 bases at V and 3 bases at J, with 11 bases between. The CDR3 length is 13 residues. Germline CDR1 reads LNHDA; CDR2 reads SQIVND (reference sequence). CDR3 protein: CASSETGVYEQYF. The CDR3 DNA sequence: TGTGCCAGTAGTGAGACAGGAGTCTACGAGCAGTACTTC.

The genes are TRBV5-1 and TRBJ2-3, with D maybe TRBD1 (5 bases). The CDR3 loop spans 13 amino acids. V was cut by 2 bases and J by 2 bases, with 6 bases left in between. In germline, CDR1 is SGHRS, CDR2 YFSETQ. The CDR3 is CASSLGATDTQYF. Here the CDR3 DNA reads TGCGCCAGCAGCTTAGGGGCCACAGATACGCAGTATTTT.

This clone was seen a handful of times. The V call is TRBV6-5, the J call TRBJ2-5; 9 positions agree with TRBD1. The CDR3 totals 14 residues. Per the germline V gene, CDR1 is MNHEY and CDR2 is SVGAGI. V shed 2 bases, J shed 6 bases, and the junction held 4 bases outside the gene matches. The CDR3 bases are TGTGCCAGCAGTTACGGGACAGGGAGAAAGACCCAGTACTTC. Protein sequence: CASSYGTGRKTQYF.

This clone came up once. V is TRBV20-1 and J is TRBJ2-7; 8 nucleotides line up with TRBD2. The germline V gene has CDR1 DFQATT and CDR2 SNEGSKA (reference sequence). The CDR3 is 11 amino acids. J gave up 7 bases and V 4 bases, and 3 bases lay outside the gene matches. The CDR3 coding sequence is TGCAGTGCTAAGCGGGGGCAAGAGCAGTACTTC. Its protein is CSAKRGQEQYF.

CDR3 sequence (DNA): TGTGCCAGCAGTTTAAGCCCCTTCTTACAGGGGACTAATGAAAAACTGTTTTTT. Residues: CASSLSPFLQGTNEKLFF. The chain uses TRBV27 and TRBJ1-4; TRBD1 matches 7 bases. With 2 bases clipped from V and 2 bases from J, the junction kept 11 bases outside the gene matches. CDR3 length: 18 residues. Germline values: CDR1 MNHEY, CDR2 SMNVEV (reference sequence).

J is TRBJ2-3 and V is TRBV7-3; the D is unclear. With 4 bases removed from V and 5 bases from J, the gap between germline ends came to 10 bases. CDR3 size: 13 residues. CDR1 and CDR2 from the germline V gene are SGHTA and FQGTGA. CDR3 loop: CASSSWAEDTQYF. In DNA form, the CDR3 reads TGTGCCAGCAGCTCGTGGGCTGAAGATACGCAGTATTTT.

The J gene is TRBJ2-2, the V gene TRBV9; 14 nucleotides match TRBD2. The CDR3 covers 18 residues. CDR1 and CDR2 from the germline V gene are SGDLS and YYNGEE. V shed 6 bases, J shed 10 bases, and the junction held 17 bases outside the gene matches. CDR3 bases: TGTGCCAGCACCCCGACTAGCGGGGGGGCCGTACGGGTCGAGGAGCTGTTTTTT. Protein product: CASTPTSGGAVRVEELFF. Drawing the rest from reference TRBV9 and TRBJ2-2, the complete variable domain is DSGVTQTPKHLITATGQRVTLRCSPRSGDLSVYWYQQSLDQGLQFLIQYYNGEERAKGNILERFSAQQFPDLHSELNLSSLELGDSALYFCASTPTSGGAVRVEELFFGEGSRLTVL.

V is TRBV7-8 and J is TRBJ2-1; TRBD1 might be the D (6 bases). This CDR3 has 17 amino acids. Trimming shortened V by 3 bases and J by 7 bases, and 22 bases separated the two germline ends. CDR1 and CDR2 (germline): SGHVS, FQNEAQ. CDR3 nucleotide sequence: TGTGCCAGCAGCTTCGGTCTCCCGGGACAACGGTTAAATGAGCAGTTCTTC. Protein sequence: CASSFGLPGQRLNEQFF.

J is TRBJ2-7 and V is TRBV6-5; possibly TRBD1 for D (6 bases). CDR3 length equals 14 residues. Germline assignment: CDR1 MNHEY and CDR2 SVGAGI. Between the trimmed V and J ends, which lost 2 bases and 0 bases, there was a span of 8 bases. CDR3 loop: CASSYRDNSYEQYF. CDR3 in DNA: TGTGCCAGCAGTTACCGGGACAACTCCTACGAGCAGTACTTC.

J is TRBJ1-1 and V is TRBV4-1; D is possibly TRBD1 (6 bases). The V end lost 1 base, the J end lost 1 base, and 16 bases lay between the germline ends. The CDR3 loop spans 17 amino acids. CDR1 MGHRA and CDR2 YSYEKL come from the germline V gene. The CDR3 DNA is TGCGCCAGCAGCCAAGGAGGCAGGGGTGGAACGAACACTGAAGCTTTCTTT. Its translation: CASSQGGRGGTNTEAFF.

This chain uses TRBV6-1 with TRBJ1-4; a weak D match, TRBD1 (6 bases). Germline V gene data show CDR1 as MNHNS and CDR2 as SASEGT. CDR3 size: 16 residues. Between the trimmed V and J ends, which lost 1 base and 8 bases, there was a span of 17 bases. CDR3 DNA sequence: TGTGCCAGCAGTGAAGTGGGGGGGGCAAGCGGAGAAAAACTGTTTTTT. Its protein product is CASSEVGGASGEKLFF.

V usage is TRBV11-2 and J usage is TRBJ1-1, with D perhaps matching TRBD1 (6 bases). CDR1 SGHAT and CDR2 FQNNGV come from the germline V gene. The CDR3 has 13 residues. V lost 9 bases and J lost 3, with 14 bases in between. This CDR3 reads CASSTGPDTEAFF. The CDR3 region has the DNA TGTGCCAGTTCGACAGGTCCGGACACTGAAGCTTTCTTT.

This chain uses TRBV6-1 with TRBJ1-2, with D maybe TRBD1 (6 bases). The CDR3 sequence is 17 residues long. Deletions cut 0 bases from V and 5 bases from J, with 19 bases between. The germline V gene has CDR1 MNHNS and CDR2 SASEGT. The CDR3 sequence: CASSEAPLAGVIYGYTF. Here the CDR3 DNA reads TGTGCCAGCAGTGAAGCCCCGCTAGCAGGGGTTATTTATGGCTACACCTTC.

The J gene is TRBJ1-3, the V gene TRBV2, with unresolved D. The CDR3 is made up of 17 amino acids. Germline CDR1 is SNHLY and CDR2 is FYNNEI. The V end lost 3 bases, the J end lost 0 bases, and 15 bases lay between the germline ends. CDR3 in amino acids: CASSDIWRLASGNTIYF. The CDR3 DNA follows: TGTGCCAGCAGTGATATTTGGCGGTTGGCCTCTGGAAACACCATATATTTT.

The chain joins TRBV5-8 to TRBJ1-5, with D hard to call. Per the germline V gene, CDR1 is SGHTS and CDR2 is YDEGEE. Between the trimmed V and J ends, which lost 0 bases and 2 bases, there was a span of 6 bases. This CDR3 has 14 amino acids. CDR3 DNA: TGTGCCAGCAGCTTGGCTCAGGGCAATCAGCCCCAGCATTTT. Translated, it gives CASSLAQGNQPQHF.

The V call is TRBV24-1, the J call TRBJ2-7, with TRBD1 as a possible D gene (5 bases). CDR1 is KGHDR, CDR2 SFDVKD, per germline. The CDR3 has 16 amino acids. The V and J ends lost 4 bases and 4 bases respectively, with 19 bases between them. The CDR3 coding sequence is TGTGCCACCAGTGACCCTGACAGAGGTGGGTGTTACGAGCAGTACTTC. Its protein product is CATSDPDRGGCYEQYF.

The V call is TRBV12-3 or TRBV12-4, the J call TRBJ1-1; unclear D gene. Deletions cut 5 bases from V and 4 bases from J, with 11 bases between. The CDR3 is 13 residues long. This CDR3 reads CASSTRRFTEAFF. The CDR3, as DNA: TGTGCCAGCAGTACCAGGAGGTTCACTGAAGCTTTCTTT.

This chain connects TRBV7-9 to TRBJ2-1; TRBD2 agrees at 8 bases. Germline V CDR1 and CDR2: SEHNR, FQNEAQ (reference sequence). With 1 base clipped from V and 9 bases from J, the junction kept 8 bases outside the gene matches. The CDR3 contains 15 residues. The CDR3 nucleotides are TGTGCCAGCAGCTTAGAGTGGCGGGGGGATGGTGAGCAGTTCTTC. Residues: CASSLEWRGDGEQFF.

The CDR3 bases are TGCAGCGTCGACAGCACCGGGGAGCTGTTTTTT. Protein sequence: CSVDSTGELFF. The rearrangement uses TRBV29-1 and TRBJ2-2, with D perhaps TRBD1 (5 bases). CDR3 size: 11 residues. The germline CDR1 and CDR2 sequences are SQVTM and ANQGSEA. V lost 6 bases, J lost 4 bases, and 6 bases lay in between.

The chain employs TRBV11-2 and TRBJ2-7; 8 bases match TRBD2. The CDR3 consists of 14 residues. Germline CDR1 is SGHAT and CDR2 is FQNNGV. The V gene end was trimmed by 5 bases and the J gene end by 2 bases; junction bases not matched to a gene: 5. The DNA of the CDR3 is TGTGCCAGCAGCCGCGGGGGGACCGCCTACGAGCAGTACTTC. Translating it yields CASSRGGTAYEQYF.

The rearrangement links TRBV11-2 to TRBJ2-5; D may be TRBD1 (6 bases). The germline V and J ends were trimmed by 7 bases and 5 bases, with 17 bases remaining between them. Germline values: CDR1 SGHAT, CDR2 FQNNGV. CDR3 size: 14 residues. The CDR3 DNA reads TGTGCCAGCACCCCTTGGGGGCCGGAGGAGACCCAGTACTTC. As protein: CASTPWGPEETQYF.

CDR3 protein: CASSSQDRGLYGYTF. CDR3 nucleotides: TGTGCCAGCAGTTCCCAGGACAGGGGACTCTATGGCTACACCTTC. The gene calls are TRBV27 and TRBJ1-2; 9 bases map to TRBD1. The CDR3 loop spans 15 amino acids. V dropped 4 bases and J dropped 4; count of bases not matched to a gene: 7. Germline V gene lookup returns CDR1 MNHEY and CDR2 SMNVEV (reference sequence).

A single count supports this clone. J is TRBJ1-4 and V is TRBV29-1, with 7 bases aligning to TRBD1. The trim removed 6 bases at V and 2 bases at J, leaving 6 bases unmatched. The CDR3 extends over 14 amino acids. In germline, CDR1 is SQVTM, CDR2 ANQGSEA. Written as DNA, the CDR3 is TGCAGCGTGGGCGCACAGGGGACTAATGAAAAACTGTTTTTT. This sequence encodes CSVGAQGTNEKLFF.

The chain has TRBV7-2 and TRBJ1-1; TRBD1 agrees at 7 bases. J was trimmed by 8 bases and V by 0 bases; bases with no gene match: 0. This CDR3 contains 12 residues. Germline CDR1 SGHTA, CDR2 FQGNSA. This chain's CDR3 is CASSLAGGEAFF. CDR3 DNA: TGTGCCAGCAGCTTAGCAGGGGGCGAAGCTTTCTTT. Full variable domain (rest looked up from reference TRBV7-2 and TRBJ1-1): GAGVSQSPSNKVTEKGKDVELRCDPISGHTALYWYRQSLGQGLEFLIYFQGNSAPDKSGLPSDRFSAERTGGSVSTLTIQRTQQEDSAVYLCASSLAGGEAFFGQGTRLTVV.